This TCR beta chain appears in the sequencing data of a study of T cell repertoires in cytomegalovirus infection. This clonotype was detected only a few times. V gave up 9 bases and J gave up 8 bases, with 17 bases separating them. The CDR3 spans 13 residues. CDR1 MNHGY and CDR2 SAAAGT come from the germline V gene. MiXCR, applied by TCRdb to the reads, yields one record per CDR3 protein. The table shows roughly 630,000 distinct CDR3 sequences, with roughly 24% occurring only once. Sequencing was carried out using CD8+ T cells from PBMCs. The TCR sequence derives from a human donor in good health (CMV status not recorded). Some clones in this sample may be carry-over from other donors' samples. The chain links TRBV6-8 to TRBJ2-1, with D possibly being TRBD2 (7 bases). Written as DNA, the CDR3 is TGTGCCAGTAACGGGGGGCCCTTCGATGAGCAGTTCTTC. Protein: CASNGGPFDEQFF.